These 15 T cell receptor beta chains share one sample of origin, sequenced in a study of cytomegalovirus exposure and HLA in healthy donors. Both 60 Vbeta primers and 13 Jbeta primers went into the PCR. Profiling relied on immunoSEQ multiplex PCR, and the TCRdb table lists in-frame clones only, not all of them. The sample features just over 80,000 clones, with approximately 1% in its top ten. Material: PBMCs. These receptors were obtained from a woman aged 25 to 39 in good health and CMV-seronegative.

The rearrangement links TRBV6-5 to TRBJ1-1; TRBD1 agrees at 8 bases. The junction had 7 bases not matched to a gene; V was cut back by 10 bases and J by 0 bases. The CDR3 length is 14 residues. CDR1 is MNHEY and CDR2 is SVGAGI in the germline V gene. DNA for the CDR3: TGTGCCACCTGGACAGGGACCATGAACACTGAAGCTTTCTTT. Protein: CATWTGTMNTEAFF.

The chain recombines TRBV30 with TRBJ2-6; D might be TRBD2 (5 bases). CDR1 and CDR2 (germline): GTSNPN, SVGIG (reference sequence). V was shortened by 0 bases and J by 4 bases, with 7 bases between the two germline ends. The CDR3 length is 14 residues. CDR3 DNA: TGTGCCTGGAGTGTGGGGAGAGGGGCCAACGTCCTGACTTTC. Protein sequence: CAWSVGRGANVLTF. Full variable domain (missing parts from reference TRBV30 and TRBJ2-6): SQTIHQWPATLVQPVGSPLSLECTVEGTSNPNLYWYRQAAGRGLQLLFYSVGIGQISSEVPQNLSASRPQDRQFILSSKKLLLSDSGFYLCAWSVGRGANVLTFGAGSRLTVL.

The chain uses TRBV2 and TRBJ1-2; 12 positions match TRBD1. The junction had 7 bases not matched to a gene; V was cut back by 7 bases and J by 4 bases. This CDR3 is 15 amino acids long. The germline gives CDR1 SNHLY, CDR2 FYNNEI. CDR3 nucleotides: TGTGCCAGCACCTCGGGACAGGGGGCCGGCTATGGCTACACCTTC. Translated: CASTSGQGAGYGYTF. The full variable domain, its missing parts supplied by reference TRBV2 and TRBJ1-2, is EPEVTQTPSHQVTQMGQEVILRCVPISNHLYFYWYRQILGQKVEFLVSFYNNEISEKSEIFDDQFSVERPDGSNFTLKIRSTKLEDSAMYFCASTSGQGAGYGYTFGSGTRLTVV.

This chain joins TRBV28 and TRBJ1-1; the D is unclear. Germline CDR1 and CDR2: MDHEN and SYDVKM. V was cut by 7 bases and J by 2 bases, with 11 bases left in between. The CDR3 runs 13 residues. This CDR3 is CASTIQRNTEAFF. The CDR3 nucleotides read TGTGCCAGCACAATACAGAGAAACACTGAAGCTTTCTTT.

J is TRBJ2-1 and V is TRBV19, with a tentative D call TRBD2 (5 bases). V was pared by 3 bases and J by 4 bases, with 16 bases between. The CDR3 spans 16 residues. CDR1 and CDR2 (germline): LNHDA, SQIVND (reference sequence). The CDR3: CASSMTGGSLYNEQFF. The CDR3 coding sequence is TGTGCCAGTAGTATGACTGGCGGGTCCCTTTACAATGAGCAGTTCTTC.

CDR3 residues: CASSPQGGRNYGYTF. The CDR3 nucleotides are TGTGCCAGCAGCCCCCAAGGGGGCAGGAACTATGGCTACACCTTC. The chain combines TRBV2 with TRBJ1-2; 7 bases match TRBD1. Germline loops: CDR1 SNHLY, CDR2 FYNNEI. V dropped 6 bases and J dropped 2; count of bases not matched to a gene: 9. The CDR3 has 15 amino acids.

J is TRBJ2-5 and V is TRBV19; tentative D call: TRBD1 (6 bases). CDR1 LNHDA and CDR2 SQIVND come from the germline V gene (reference sequence). Trimming left V 3 bases short and J 2 bases short, with 10 bases between. This CDR3 region has 14 residues. In DNA form, the CDR3 reads TGTGCCAGTAGTATCCGAGGACAGCAAGAGACCCAGTACTTC. This codes for CASSIRGQQETQYF. Full variable domain (outside the CDR3, taken from reference TRBV19 and TRBJ2-5): DGGITQSPKYLFRKEGQNVTLSCEQNLNHDAMYWYRQDPGQGLRLIYYSQIVNDFQKGDIAEGYSVSREKKESFPLTVTSAQKNPTAFYLCASSIRGQQETQYFGPGTRLLVL.

V is TRBV5-1 and J is TRBJ2-1; maybe TRBD2 (6 bases). The CDR3 consists of 15 residues. V was shortened by 4 bases and J by 7 bases, with 18 bases between the two germline ends. Germline values: CDR1 SGHRS, CDR2 YFSETQ. CDR3 sequence (DNA): TGCGCCAGCAGCGCCCGCGGGACCGACATGAATGAGCAGTTCTTC. This sequence encodes CASSARGTDMNEQFF.

V is TRBV5-1 and J is TRBJ1-1; TRBD1 aligns across 7 bases. Germline V gene lookup returns CDR1 SGHRS and CDR2 YFSETQ. The CDR3 loop spans 14 amino acids. V lost 5 bases, J lost 1 base, and 5 bases stayed unmatched. The CDR3 DNA follows: TGCGCCAGCAGACTTGGGACAGCGAACACTGAAGCTTTCTTT. Protein product: CASRLGTANTEAFF.

This chain joins TRBV19 and TRBJ1-2, with a tentative D call TRBD1 (6 bases). V was trimmed by 5 bases and J by 4 bases, leaving 17 bases between them. The CDR3 spans 15 residues. Per the germline V gene, CDR1 is LNHDA and CDR2 is SQIVND (reference sequence). The CDR3 loop is CASSAPTGQGYGYTF. The CDR3 bases are TGTGCCAGTAGTGCCCCCACAGGGCAAGGCTATGGCTACACCTTC. The full variable domain, rest sourced from reference TRBV19 and TRBJ1-2, is DGGITQSPKYLFRKEGQNVTLSCEQNLNHDAMYWYRQDPGQGLRLIYYSQIVNDFQKGDIAEGYSVSREKKESFPLTVTSAQKNPTAFYLCASSAPTGQGYGYTFGSGTRLTVV.

This chain links TRBV25-1 with TRBJ2-7; 9 bases align to TRBD2. The CDR3 has 14 amino acids. Germline V CDR1 and CDR2: MGHDK, SYGVNS. V was clipped by 2 bases and J by 5 bases; unmatched bases: 4. The CDR3 protein is CASSEEGLAHEQYF. CDR3 DNA: TGTGCCAGCAGTGAAGAGGGACTAGCCCACGAGCAGTACTTC.

This chain links TRBV7-9 with TRBJ2-7; D gene unclear. V shed 5 bases and J shed 1 base, with 9 bases lying between them. Germline-derived CDR1 and CDR2 are SEHNR and FQNEAQ (reference sequence). The CDR3 consists of 13 residues. The CDR3 here is CASSQTPSYEQYF. The CDR3 DNA reads TGTGCCAGCAGCCAGACACCTTCCTACGAGCAGTACTTC.

The rearrangement uses TRBV13 and TRBJ2-2, with unresolved D. With 8 bases removed from V and 6 bases from J, the gap between germline ends came to 10 bases. The germline V gene encodes CDR1 PRHDT and CDR2 FYEKMQ (reference sequence). The CDR3 consists of 12 residues. The CDR3, as DNA: TGTGCCAGCGGTCCCAGCGCCGGGGAGCTGTTTTTT. Protein sequence: CASGPSAGELFF.

J is TRBJ2-7 and V is TRBV5-1; 10 nucleotides line up with TRBD1. The length of the CDR3 is 14 residues. V lost 7 bases to trimming and J lost 6 bases; unmatched junction nucleotides: 10. Germline CDR1 reads SGHRS; CDR2 reads YFSETQ. Here the CDR3 reads CASAKGQGNAEQYF. As DNA, the CDR3 is TGCGCCAGCGCGAAGGGACAGGGGAACGCCGAGCAGTACTTC.

This sequence joins TRBV11-3 and TRBJ2-1, with D maybe TRBD2 (6 bases). This CDR3 has 14 amino acids. Germline CDR1 is SGHNT and CDR2 is YENEEA. V was trimmed by 1 base and J by 9 bases, leaving 13 bases between them. The CDR3 sequence: CASSLGGTSGEQFF. The CDR3 DNA reads as TGTGCCAGCAGCTTAGGTGGGACTTCGGGTGAGCAGTTCTTC.